What follows is one T cell receptor (beta chain) and its context. Its antigen is not identified. These data are taken from a study of cytomegalovirus exposure and HLA in healthy donors. Points from the study as a whole: Immune exposure was documented only through CMV serostatus. TCR association rates varied by HLA locus in a later analysis, with DRB1 highest and HLA-C lowest.

PCR amplification relied on 60 Vbeta primers (plus 13 Jbeta primers). Some clones are missing from TCRdb's copy, which holds only in-frame ones; the method was immunoSEQ multiplex PCR. The sample comprises 110,000 to 150,000 clones, more than 60% of which are singletons, and roughly 10% rests with the top ten. Germline-derived CDR1 and CDR2 are MNHEY and SVGAGI. The CDR3 consists of 16 residues. V gave up 4 bases and J gave up 3 bases; unmatched junction bases: 9. This receptor was obtained from a woman between 45 and 60 years old in good health and CMV-seropositive. Sequenced input: PBMCs. This chain uses TRBV6-5 with TRBJ2-7, with TRBD1 matching 10 bases. The CDR3 reads CASSFPLRTGGYEQYF. CDR3 sequence (DNA): TGTGCCAGCAGTTTCCCCCTCCGGACAGGGGGCTACGAGCAGTACTTC.